This T cell receptor beta chain was sequenced in a study of shared clonotypes between healthy human individuals. Study-level background: Three CD4 naive, three CD4 memory, two CD8 naive and one CD8 memory plate were used per donor. Regarding the study as a whole: Sequencing depth was predicted to influence how clonotypes are shared among donors.

Of note for this clone: What it binds is unknown.

Between the trimmed V and J ends, which lost 4 bases and 5 bases, there was a span of 20 bases. Germline V gene data show CDR1 as MGHDK and CDR2 as SYGVNS. The length of the CDR3 is 16 residues. Here immunoSEQ multiplex PCR was the method, and the copy in TCRdb shows in-frame clones only, minus some. The repertoire holds 100,000 to 130,000 clones, about 70% seen once, with almost 25% in the top ten. Material: memory CD8+ T cells sorted from blood. Subset denoted: CD45RO+ cells pooled with CCR7-negative TemRA cells. This clonotype originated in a woman under 40 in good health. The rearrangement joins TRBV25-1 to TRBJ1-1; TRBD1 might be the D (5 bases). Written as DNA, the CDR3 is TGTGCCAGCAGTGCTATTTTCGACAGTTCGAAGACTGAAGCTTTCTTT. Protein product: CASSAIFDSSKTEAFF.